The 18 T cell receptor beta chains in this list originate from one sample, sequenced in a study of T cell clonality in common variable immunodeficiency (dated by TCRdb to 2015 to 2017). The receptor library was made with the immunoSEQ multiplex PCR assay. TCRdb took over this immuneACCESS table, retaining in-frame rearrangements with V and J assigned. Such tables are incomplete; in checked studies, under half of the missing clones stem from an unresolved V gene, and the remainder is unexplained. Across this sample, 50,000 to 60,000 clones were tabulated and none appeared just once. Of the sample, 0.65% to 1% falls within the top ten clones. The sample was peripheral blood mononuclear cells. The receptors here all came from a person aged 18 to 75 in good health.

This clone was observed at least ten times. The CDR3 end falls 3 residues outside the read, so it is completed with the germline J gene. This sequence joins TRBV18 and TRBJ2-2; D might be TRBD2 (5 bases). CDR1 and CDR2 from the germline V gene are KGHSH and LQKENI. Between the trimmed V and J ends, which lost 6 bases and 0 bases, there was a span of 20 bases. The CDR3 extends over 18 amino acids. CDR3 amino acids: CASSSSLSVGANTGELFF. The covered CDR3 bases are TGTGCCAGCTCTTCATCCCTGAGTGTCGGGGCGAACACCGGGGAG. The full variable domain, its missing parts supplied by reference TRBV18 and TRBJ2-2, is NAGVMQNPRHLVRRRGQEARLRCSPMKGHSHVYWYRQLPEEGLKFMVYLQKENIIDESGMPKERFSAEFPKEGPSILRIQQVVRGDSAAYFCASSSSLSVGANTGELFFGEGSRLTVL.

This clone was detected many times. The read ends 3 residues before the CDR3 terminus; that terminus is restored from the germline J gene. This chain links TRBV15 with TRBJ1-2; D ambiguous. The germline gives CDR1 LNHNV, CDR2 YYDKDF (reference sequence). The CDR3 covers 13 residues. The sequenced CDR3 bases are TGTGCCACCAGCAGAGATAAGGCGCGGGGC. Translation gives CATSRDKARG. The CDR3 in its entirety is CATSRDKARGYTF.

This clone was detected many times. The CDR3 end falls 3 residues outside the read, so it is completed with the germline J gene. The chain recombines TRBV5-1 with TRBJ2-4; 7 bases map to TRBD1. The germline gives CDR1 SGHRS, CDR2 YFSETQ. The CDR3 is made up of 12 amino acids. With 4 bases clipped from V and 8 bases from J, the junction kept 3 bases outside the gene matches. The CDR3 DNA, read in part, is TGCGCCAGCAGCCTGGACAGGTACATT. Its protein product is CASSLDRYI. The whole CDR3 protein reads CASSLDRYIQYF.

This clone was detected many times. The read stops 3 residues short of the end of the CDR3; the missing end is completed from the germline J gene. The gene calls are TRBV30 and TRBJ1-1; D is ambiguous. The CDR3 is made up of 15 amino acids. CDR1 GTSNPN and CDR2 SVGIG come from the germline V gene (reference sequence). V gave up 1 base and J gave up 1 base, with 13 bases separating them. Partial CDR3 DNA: TGTGCCTGGAGTGGCCTGAGGCAGGCGAACACTGAA. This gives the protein CAWSGLRQANTE. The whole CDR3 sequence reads CAWSGLRQANTEAFF.

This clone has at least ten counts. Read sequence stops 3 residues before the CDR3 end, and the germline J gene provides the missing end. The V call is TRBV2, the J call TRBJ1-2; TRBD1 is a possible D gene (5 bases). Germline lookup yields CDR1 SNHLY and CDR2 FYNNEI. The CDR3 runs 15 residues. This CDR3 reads CASSESVAGTGGYTF. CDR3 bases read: TGTGCCAGCAGTGAAAGCGTCGCTGGGACTGGGGGC.

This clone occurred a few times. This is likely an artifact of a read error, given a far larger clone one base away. The CDR3 spells CAWTQGAGQPQYF. The covered CDR3 bases are TGTGCCTGGACTCAGGGGGCCGGGCAGCCT. The gene calls are TRBV30 and TRBJ2-4, with 8 bases lining up with TRBD1. The read ends 3 residues early relative to the CDR3; the germline J gene fills the gap. The CDR3 spans 13 residues. CDR1 and CDR2 (germline): GTSNPN, SVGIG (reference sequence).

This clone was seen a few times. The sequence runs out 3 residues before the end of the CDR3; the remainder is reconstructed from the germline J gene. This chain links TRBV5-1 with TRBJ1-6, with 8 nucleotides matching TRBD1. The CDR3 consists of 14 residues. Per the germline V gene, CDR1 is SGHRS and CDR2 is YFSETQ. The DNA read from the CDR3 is TGCGCCAGCAGCTCCGGGACAGGCGAAAGCGCC. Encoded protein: CASSSGTGESA. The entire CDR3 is CASSSGTGESALHF. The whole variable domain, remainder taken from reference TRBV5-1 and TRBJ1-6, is KAGVTQTPRYLIKTRGQQVTLSCSPISGHRSVSWYQQTPGQGLQFLFEYFSETQRNKGNFPGRFSGRQFSNSRSEMNVSTLELGDSALYLCASSSGTGESALHFGNGTRLTVT.

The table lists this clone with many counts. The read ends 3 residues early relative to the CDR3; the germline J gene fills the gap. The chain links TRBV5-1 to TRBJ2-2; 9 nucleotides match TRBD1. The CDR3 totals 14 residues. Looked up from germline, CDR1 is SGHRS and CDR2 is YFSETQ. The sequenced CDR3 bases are TGCGCCAGCAGCCCGGGACAGGGAGGCGAAAAG. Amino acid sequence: CASSPGQGGEK. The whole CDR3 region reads CASSPGQGGEKLFF.

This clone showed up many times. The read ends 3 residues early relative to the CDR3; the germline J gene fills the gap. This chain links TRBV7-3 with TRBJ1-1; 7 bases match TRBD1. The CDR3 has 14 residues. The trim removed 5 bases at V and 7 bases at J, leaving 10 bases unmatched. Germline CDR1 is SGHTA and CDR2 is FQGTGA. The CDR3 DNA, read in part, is TGTGCCAGCAGCCGTAGGACAGGAAGGGATGAA. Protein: CASSRRTGRDE. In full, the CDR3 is CASSRRTGRDEAFF.

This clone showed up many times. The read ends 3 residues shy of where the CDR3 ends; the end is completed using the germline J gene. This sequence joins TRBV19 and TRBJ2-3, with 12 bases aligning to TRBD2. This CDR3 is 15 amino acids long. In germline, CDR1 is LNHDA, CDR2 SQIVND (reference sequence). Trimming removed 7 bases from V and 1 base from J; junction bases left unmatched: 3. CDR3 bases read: TGTGCCAGTACTAGCGGGAGGGCCGGCACAGATACG. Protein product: CASTSGRAGTDT. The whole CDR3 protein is CASTSGRAGTDTQYF.

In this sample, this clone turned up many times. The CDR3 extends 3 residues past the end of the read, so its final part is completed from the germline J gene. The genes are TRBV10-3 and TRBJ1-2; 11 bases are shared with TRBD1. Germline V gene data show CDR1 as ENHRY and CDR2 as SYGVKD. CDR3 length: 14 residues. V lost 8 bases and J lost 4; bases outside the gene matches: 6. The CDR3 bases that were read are TGTGCCATCGGACAGGGGGCGGGGGGCTATGGC. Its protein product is CAIGQGAGGYG. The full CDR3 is CAIGQGAGGYGYTF.

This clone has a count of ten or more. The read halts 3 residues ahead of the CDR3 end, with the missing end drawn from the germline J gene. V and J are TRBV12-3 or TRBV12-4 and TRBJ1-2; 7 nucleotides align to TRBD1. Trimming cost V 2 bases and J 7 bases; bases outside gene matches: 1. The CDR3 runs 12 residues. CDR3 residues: CASSLSGGGYTF. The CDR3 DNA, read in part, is TGTGCCAGCAGTTTATCAGGGGGTGGC.

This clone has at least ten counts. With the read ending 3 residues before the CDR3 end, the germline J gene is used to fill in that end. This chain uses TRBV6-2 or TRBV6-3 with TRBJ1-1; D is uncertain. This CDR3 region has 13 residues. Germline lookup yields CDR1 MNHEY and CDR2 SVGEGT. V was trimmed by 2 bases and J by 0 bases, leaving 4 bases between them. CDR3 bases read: TGTGCCAGCAGTTACGCTATGAACACTGAA. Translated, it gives CASSYAMNTE. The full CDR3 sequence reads CASSYAMNTEAFF.

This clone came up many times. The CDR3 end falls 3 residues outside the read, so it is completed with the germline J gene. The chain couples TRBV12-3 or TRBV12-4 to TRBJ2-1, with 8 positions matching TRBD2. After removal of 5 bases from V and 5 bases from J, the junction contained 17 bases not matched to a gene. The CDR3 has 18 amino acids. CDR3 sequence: CASSPPGESGSFNNEQFF. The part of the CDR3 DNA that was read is TGTGCCAGCAGTCCTCCGGGCGAAAGCGGGAGTTTCAACAATGAG.

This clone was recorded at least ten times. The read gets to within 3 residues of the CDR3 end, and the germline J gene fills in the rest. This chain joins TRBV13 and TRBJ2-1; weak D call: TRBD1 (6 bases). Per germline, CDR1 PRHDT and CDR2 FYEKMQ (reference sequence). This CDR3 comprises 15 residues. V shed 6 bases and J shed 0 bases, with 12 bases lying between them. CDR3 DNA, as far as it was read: TGTGCCAGCAGGGACAGCGCAAGCTCCTACAATGAG. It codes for CASRDSASSYNE. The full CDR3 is CASRDSASSYNEQFF. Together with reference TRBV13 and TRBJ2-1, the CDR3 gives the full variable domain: AAGVIQSPRHLIKEKRETATLKCYPIPRHDTVYWYQQGPGQDPQFLISFYEKMQSDKGSIPDRFSAQQFSDYHSELNMSSLELGDSALYFCASRDSASSYNEQFFGPGTRLTVL.

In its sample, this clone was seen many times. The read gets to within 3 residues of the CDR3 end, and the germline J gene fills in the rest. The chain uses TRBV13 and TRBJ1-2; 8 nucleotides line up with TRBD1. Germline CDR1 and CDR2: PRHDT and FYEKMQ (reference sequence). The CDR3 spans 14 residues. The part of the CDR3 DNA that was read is TGTGCCAGCAGCACTGGACAGGGCCAGTTCGGC. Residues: CASSTGQGQFG. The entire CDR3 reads CASSTGQGQFGYTF.

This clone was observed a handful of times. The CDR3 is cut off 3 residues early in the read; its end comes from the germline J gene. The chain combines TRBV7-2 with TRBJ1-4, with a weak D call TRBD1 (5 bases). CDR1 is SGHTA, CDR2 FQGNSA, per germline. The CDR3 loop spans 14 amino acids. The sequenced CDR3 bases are TGTGCCAGCAGCTTAAGCTCTGGGGCCAACGTA. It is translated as CASSLSSGANV. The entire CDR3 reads CASSLSSGANVLFF.

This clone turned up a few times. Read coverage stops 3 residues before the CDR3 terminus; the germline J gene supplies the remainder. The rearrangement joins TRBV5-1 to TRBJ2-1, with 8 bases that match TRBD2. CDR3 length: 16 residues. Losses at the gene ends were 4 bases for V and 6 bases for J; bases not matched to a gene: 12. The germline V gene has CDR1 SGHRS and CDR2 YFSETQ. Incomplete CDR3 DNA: TGCGCCAGCAGCCGCCGAAAGGGACTAGGGACCAATGAG. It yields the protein CASSRRKGLGTNE. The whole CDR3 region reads CASSRRKGLGTNEQFF. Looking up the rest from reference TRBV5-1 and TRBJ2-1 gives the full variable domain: KAGVTQTPRYLIKTRGQQVTLSCSPISGHRSVSWYQQTPGQGLQFLFEYFSETQRNKGNFPGRFSGRQFSNSRSEMNVSTLELGDSALYLCASSRRKGLGTNEQFFGPGTRLTVL.